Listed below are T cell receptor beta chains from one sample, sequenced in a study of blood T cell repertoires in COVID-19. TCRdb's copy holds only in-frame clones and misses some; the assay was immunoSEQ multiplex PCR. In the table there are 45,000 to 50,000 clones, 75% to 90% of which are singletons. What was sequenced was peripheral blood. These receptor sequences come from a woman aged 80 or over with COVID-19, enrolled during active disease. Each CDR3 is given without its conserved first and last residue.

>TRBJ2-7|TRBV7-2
ASSPGLAGFEQY
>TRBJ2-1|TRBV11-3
ASSLGGTNEQF
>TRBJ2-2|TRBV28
ASSLGGTGGTGELF
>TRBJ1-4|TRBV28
ASSPLQGAQIEKLF
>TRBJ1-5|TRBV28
ASRTGQGVGQPQH
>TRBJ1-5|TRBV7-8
ASSAGQGANQPQH
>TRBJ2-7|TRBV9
ASSLRDRANMGNEQY
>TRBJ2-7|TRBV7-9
ASTFLLAGAYEQY
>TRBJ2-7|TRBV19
ASSTDRGRMGEQY
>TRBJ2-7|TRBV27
ASSFSLGGREEQY
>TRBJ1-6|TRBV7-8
ASSRLSPLH
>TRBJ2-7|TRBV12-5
ASGPSSVSYEQY
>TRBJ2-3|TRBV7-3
ASSPGGSDTQY
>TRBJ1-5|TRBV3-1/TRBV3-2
ASSQVGSLGDQPQH